This T cell receptor beta chain emerged from a study of cytomegalovirus exposure and HLA in healthy donors. Study-wide results and limits: The classifier was said to identify cytomegalovirus status with high specificity and sensitivity. Roughly uniform sequencing depth across donors was assumed, possibly incorrectly. In a later analysis, about 17,000 TCR beta sequences were associated with HLA alleles at 0.05 false discovery rate.

A remark on this clone: Its antigen is currently unknown.

CDR3 length: 15 residues. Trimming took 2 bases from V and 3 from J; bases not matched to a gene: 4. Germline V gene sequence: CDR1 SEHNR, CDR2 FQNEAQ (reference sequence). There were likely unrecorded immune exposures, though donors were nominally healthy when sampled. The PCR ran on 60 Vbeta and 13 Jbeta primers. Sequencing used immunoSEQ multiplex PCR; TCRdb keeps in-frame clones, though not all of them. Of around 200,000 clones listed, about 86% are singletons. The V call is TRBV7-9, the J call TRBJ2-5; 9 bases align to TRBD2. Sequencing was carried out using PBMCs. This clonotype was sampled from a woman younger than 45 in good health and CMV-seronegative. The CDR3, as DNA: TGTGCCAGCAGCTTACTGGAGCGGGGGGAAGAGACCCAGTACTTC. As protein: CASSLLERGEETQYF.